This T cell receptor beta chain was sequenced for a study of blood T cells in healthy people across ages. Study conclusions and caveats: Those diversity estimates obtained from one million T cells were thought to be underestimates.

Trimming removed 7 bases at V and 11 bases at J, with 23 bases between. This CDR3 contains 14 residues. Germline V gene sequence: CDR1 SGHTA, CDR2 FQGNSA. Through a sample-barcoded 5' primer and a J-beta primer mix, a second PCR was run for roughly 7 to 12 cycles. TCRdb reprocessed the 5' RACE reads via MiXCR and lists one record per CDR3 protein. This table has about 670,000 distinct CDR3 sequences, around 43% appearing once. Comment on this clonotype: The target antigen is unknown.

Source material: blood. The TCR originated in an elderly man in good health. This chain uses TRBV7-2 with TRBJ2-5; D is perhaps TRBD2 (5 bases). CDR3: CASTLRDAWAEQYF. As DNA, the CDR3 is TGTGCCAGCACCTTGAGGGATGCTTGGGCTGAGCAGTACTTC.